This passage covers 24 T cell receptor beta chains from one sample sequenced in a study of T cells in Graves' hyperthyroidism and ophthalmopathy. RNA transcripts provided the source from which TCR beta CDR3 regions were amplified. During a first-round RT-PCR of the TCR CDR3, the HTBI primer set was used. TCRdb processed the multiplex PCR reads anew with MiXCR; each CDR3 protein has one entry. The sample lists roughly 640,000 distinct CDR3 sequences, 16% occurring once. Sequenced sample: blood. The receptors were gathered from a woman between 40 and 50 years old with Graves' ophthalmopathy.

The sample holds many counts of this clonotype. The V call is TRBV28, the J call TRBJ2-7; D uncertain. The CDR3 runs 14 residues. The germline V gene encodes CDR1 MDHEN and CDR2 SYDVKM. Trimming pared 4 bases from V and 1 base from J, leaving 11 bases between. The CDR3 spells CASSSRHGSYEQYF. CDR3 nucleotides: TGTGCCAGCAGTTCGAGGCACGGGTCCTACGAGCAGTACTTC.

The chain carries TRBV10-3 and TRBJ2-3, with no clear D. Deletions cut 10 bases from V and 5 bases from J, with 16 bases between. CDR1 ENHRY and CDR2 SYGVKD come from the germline V gene. This CDR3 has 13 residues. This chain's CDR3 is CATVPFLGDTQYF. The CDR3 nucleotides read TGTGCCACCGTACCATTCCTAGGAGATACGCAGTATTTT.

The rearrangement uses TRBV27 and TRBJ1-6; D not resolved. The germline gives CDR1 MNHEY, CDR2 SMNVEV (reference sequence). Trimming removed 6 bases at V and 10 bases at J, with 10 bases between. This CDR3 contains 12 residues. CDR3 in amino acids: CASRSAQSPLHF. CDR3 coding DNA: TGTGCCAGCAGATCCGCTCAATCACCCCTCCACTTT.

This clonotype was seen a few times. V and J are TRBV7-9 and TRBJ2-2; 9 bases are shared with TRBD2. The junction had 17 bases not matched to a gene; V was cut back by 6 bases and J by 6 bases. The CDR3 runs 18 residues. Looked up from germline, CDR1 is SEHNR and CDR2 is FQNEAQ (reference sequence). The CDR3, as DNA: TGTGCCAGCAGTTCACCGGCGGGGACTAGCAGCCTCGCCGGGGAGCTGTTTTTT. Amino acids: CASSSPAGTSSLAGELFF. The full variable domain, in which reference TRBV7-9 and TRBJ2-2 provide the parts outside the CDR3, is DTGVSQNPRHKITKRGQNVTFRCDPISEHNRLYWYRQTLGQGPEFLTYFQNEAQLEKSRLLSDRFSAERPKGSFSTLEIQRTEQGDSAMYLCASSSPAGTSSLAGELFFGEGSRLTVL.

As regards this clonotype: A read error may explain this, as a much larger clone is one base away. The gene calls are TRBV6-9 and TRBJ2-5; D might be TRBD2 (6 bases). Germline CDR1 and CDR2: MNHGY and SVAAGI. The germline V and J ends were trimmed by 4 bases and 5 bases, with 26 bases remaining between them. CDR3 size: 18 residues. The CDR3 bases are TGTGCCAGCAGTTCCCCACCTTTTGCGGGGTTGGCTTGGGAGACCCAGTACTTC. Translation: CASSSPPFAGLAWETQYF.

This chain uses TRBV5-1 with TRBJ2-7, with D perhaps being TRBD1 or TRBD2 (6 bases each). V shed 1 base and J shed 4 bases, with 15 bases lying between them. This CDR3 spans 15 amino acids. Germline V lookup: CDR1 SGHRS, CDR2 YFSETQ. The CDR3 protein is CASSLPSGANYEQYF. CDR3 bases: TGCGCCAGCAGCTTGCCCTCGGGGGCAAATTACGAGCAGTACTTC.

This clonotype was picked up one time. The chain recombines TRBV5-6 with TRBJ1-1; a possible D gene is TRBD1 (5 bases). In germline, CDR1 is SGHDT, CDR2 YYEEEE. V was cut by 3 bases and J by 5 bases, with 17 bases left in between. This CDR3 contains 15 residues. DNA for the CDR3: TGTGCCAGCAGCTGGGACGGACTACCTAGGACTGAAGCTTTCTTT. Residues: CASSWDGLPRTEAFF.

There are a few counts of this clonotype. V gene TRBV7-2 combines with J gene TRBJ1-1; TRBD1 might be the D (5 bases). Trimming took off 1 base at V and 4 bases at J, with 10 bases between the two ends. From germline, CDR1 is SGHTA and CDR2 FQGNSA. The CDR3 is 14 residues long. The CDR3 nucleotides read TGTGCCAGCAGCTTAGGACAGCTTACCACTGAAGCTTTCTTT. Translating it yields CASSLGQLTTEAFF.

Many counts were recorded for this clonotype. The rearrangement uses TRBV11-2 and TRBJ2-7; D tentatively fits TRBD1 or TRBD2 (5 bases each). There are 15 residues in the CDR3. CDR1 and CDR2 from the germline V gene are SGHAT and FQNNGV. V was trimmed by 5 bases and J by 0 bases, leaving 14 bases between them. The CDR3 bases are TGTGCCAGCAGCAAGTCTGGGGGTGACTCCTACGAGCAGTACTTC. As protein: CASSKSGGDSYEQYF.

This clonotype was seen repeatedly, ten times or more. CDR3 nucleotides: TGTGCCAGCACGGACAGCTTCACAGATACGCAGTATTTT. Translated: CASTDSFTDTQYF. V is TRBV27 and J is TRBJ2-3; D possibly corresponds to TRBD1 (6 bases). CDR3 size: 13 residues. CDR1 and CDR2 from the germline V gene are MNHEY and SMNVEV (reference sequence). Deletions cut 7 bases from V and 2 bases from J, with 10 bases between.

This clonotype was detected only a few times. The chain employs TRBV4-1 and TRBJ2-1; 8 positions match TRBD1. CDR1 and CDR2 from the germline V gene are MGHRA and YSYEKL. This CDR3 region has 18 residues. Trimming cost V 1 base and J 4 bases; bases outside gene matches: 12. CDR3 nucleotide sequence: TGCGCCAGCAGCCAAGCCAGGGGGCCTCTTGGGGTTTACAATGAGCAGTTCTTC. Its translation is CASSQARGPLGVYNEQFF.

V usage is TRBV5-6 and J usage is TRBJ2-2; no clear D gene. CDR1 is SGHDT, CDR2 YYEEEE, per germline. Deletions cut 0 bases from V and 2 bases from J, with 14 bases between. The CDR3 runs 17 residues. CDR3 region: CASSLAGAFTNTGELFF. Written as DNA, the CDR3 is TGTGCCAGCAGCTTGGCGGGTGCATTCACTAACACCGGGGAGCTGTTTTTT. Filled out from reference TRBV5-6 and TRBJ2-2, the complete variable domain reads DAGVTQSPTHLIKTRGQQVTLRCSPKSGHDTVSWYQQALGQGPQFIFQYYEEEERQRGNFPDRFSGHQFPNYSSELNVNALLLGDSALYLCASSLAGAFTNTGELFFGEGSRLTVL.

This clonotype was counted at least ten times. The chain recombines TRBV7-2 with TRBJ2-5, with D hard to call. The CDR3 has 16 amino acids. V lost 4 bases, J lost 4 bases, and 19 bases lay in between. Germline values: CDR1 SGHTA, CDR2 FQGNSA. CDR3 region: CASSSRLQPRGETQYF. The CDR3 DNA reads as TGTGCCAGCAGCTCCAGACTTCAGCCACGAGGAGAGACCCAGTACTTC.

In its sample, this clonotype was seen many times. The chain carries TRBV9 and TRBJ1-1; 8 nucleotides match TRBD1. With V trimmed by 2 bases and J by 0 bases, 9 bases remained unmatched. CDR3 length equals 17 residues. Germline CDR1 and CDR2: SGDLS and YYNGEE. CDR3 sequence: CASSVGQGWGVNTEAFF. CDR3 bases: TGTGCCAGCAGCGTCGGACAGGGTTGGGGGGTGAACACTGAAGCTTTCTTT.

This clonotype was counted a few times. CDR3 sequence: CASSLDPQGAAEAFF. The CDR3, as DNA: TGTGCCAGCAGCTTAGATCCCCAGGGAGCGGCTGAAGCTTTCTTT. V and J are TRBV7-3 and TRBJ1-1, with D possibly TRBD1 on 5 matching bases. Between the trimmed V and J ends, which lost 2 bases and 6 bases, there was a span of 16 bases. The CDR3 consists of 15 residues. Germline CDR1 is SGHTA and CDR2 is FQGTGA.

This clonotype was counted ten times or more. The rearrangement joins TRBV20-1 to TRBJ2-4; possibly TRBD1 for D (6 bases). The V end was cut by 6 bases, the J end by 0 bases, with 15 bases between. This CDR3 region has 15 residues. Germline CDR1 and CDR2: DFQATT and SNEGSKA (reference sequence). This CDR3 is CSAPGQNLAKNIQYF. The CDR3 nucleotides read TGCAGTGCCCCAGGACAGAATCTAGCCAAAAACATTCAGTACTTC.

This clonotype was found many times. The chain employs TRBV18 and TRBJ1-1; a possible D gene is TRBD1 (5 bases). The CDR3 has 15 amino acids. V lost 3 bases, J lost 1 base, and 12 bases lay in between. CDR1 KGHSH and CDR2 LQKENI come from the germline V gene. This chain's CDR3 is CASSPTGDPNTEAFF. DNA of the CDR3: TGTGCCAGCTCACCCACGGGGGACCCGAACACTGAAGCTTTCTTT.

The chain carries TRBV7-3 and TRBJ1-2, with D possibly TRBD1 on 6 matching bases. With 8 bases removed from V and 8 bases from J, the gap between germline ends came to 18 bases. Germline V gene sequence: CDR1 SGHTA, CDR2 FQGTGA. CDR3 length equals 13 residues. The CDR3 DNA reads TGTGCCAGCGCCCCGGAGGGGGGGCGAGGCTACACCTTC. It encodes CASAPEGGRGYTF.

This chain connects TRBV6-5 to TRBJ2-1; 9 bases agree with TRBD1. Per the germline V gene, CDR1 is MNHEY and CDR2 is SVGAGI. With 4 bases clipped from V and 7 bases from J, the junction kept 5 bases outside the gene matches. The length of the CDR3 is 14 residues. The CDR3 sequence is CASSSDRGVNEQFF. The CDR3 region has the DNA TGTGCCAGCAGTTCGGACAGGGGTGTAAATGAGCAGTTCTTC.

This clonotype was seen ten or more times. The CDR3: CSATVAGWQETQYF. The CDR3 region has the DNA TGCAGTGCTACCGTTGCGGGATGGCAGGAGACCCAGTACTTC. The chain links TRBV20-1 to TRBJ2-5; maybe TRBD2 (6 bases). V was clipped by 4 bases and J by 5 bases, with 17 bases between them. The CDR3 has 14 residues. Germline CDR1 and CDR2: DFQATT and SNEGSKA (reference sequence).

The gene calls are TRBV3-1 and TRBJ1-4; 8 bases map to TRBD1. CDR3 length: 16 amino acids. CDR1 LGHDT and CDR2 YNNKEL come from the germline V gene (reference sequence). The J segment lost 7 bases and the V segment lost 6 bases, leaving 13 bases of the junction unmatched. This CDR3 is CASSSFSRDRSEKLFF. CDR3 sequence (DNA): TGTGCCAGCAGTTCGTTTTCTCGGGACAGGAGTGAAAAACTGTTTTTT.

As for this clonotype: As the CDR3 is not closed by the conserved phenylalanine or tryptophan, this likely results from a read error. This chain joins TRBV7-2 and TRBJ1-1, with TRBD1 as a possible D gene (5 bases). V was trimmed by 8 bases and J by 4 bases, leaving 14 bases between them. CDR1 and CDR2 (germline): SGHTA, FQGNSA. The CDR3 totals 13 residues. DNA of the CDR3: TGTGCCAGCTCCTTTGGACAAGCCACTGAAGCTTTCCTT. This encodes CASSFGQATEAFL.

The chain links TRBV15 to TRBJ2-1; 8 nucleotides line up with TRBD1. With 0 bases clipped from V and 5 bases from J, the junction kept 9 bases outside the gene matches. The CDR3 loop spans 17 amino acids. Germline V gene lookup returns CDR1 LNHNV and CDR2 YYDKDF (reference sequence). For the CDR3, the DNA is TGTGCCACCAGCAGAGATCGGAGGACAGGGTTTAACAATGAGCAGTTCTTC. Amino acid sequence: CATSRDRRTGFNNEQFF.

V and J are TRBV28 and TRBJ1-4; perhaps TRBD1 as D (5 bases). Germline V gene lookup returns CDR1 MDHEN and CDR2 SYDVKM. CDR3 length equals 14 residues. Trimming pared 6 bases from V and 1 base from J, leaving 9 bases between. Here the CDR3 DNA reads TGTGCCAGCAGGGGGGTGGGAACTAATGAAAAACTGTTTTTT. It translates to CASRGVGTNEKLFF.